The clone carrying this T cell receptor (beta chain) was seen repeatedly, ten times or more. This record belongs to a study of breast tumors, draining lymph nodes, adjacent tissues. TCRdb re-called the multiplex PCR reads with MiXCR, one entry per CDR3 protein. Among 150,000 to 200,000 distinct CDR3 sequences listed, approximately 31% were seen once. The lymph nodes were axillary draining lymph nodes from breast cancer patients. The CDR3 loop spans 13 amino acids. Between the trimmed V and J ends, which lost 5 bases and 2 bases, there was a span of 9 bases. Germline assignment: CDR1 LNHDA and CDR2 SQIVND (reference sequence).

V usage is TRBV19 and J usage is TRBJ1-1, with D unresolved. The source of this sequence is a female donor with breast cancer. Some clones in this sample may be carry-over from other donors' samples. What was sequenced was axillary lymph node tissue. CDR3 nucleotides: TGTGCCAGTAGTTTAGGTGTCAACACTGAAGCTTTCTTT. This encodes CASSLGVNTEAFF. Variable domain in full (rest from reference TRBV19 and TRBJ1-1): DGGITQSPKYLFRKEGQNVTLSCEQNLNHDAMYWYRQDPGQGLRLIYYSQIVNDFQKGDIAEGYSVSREKKESFPLTVTSAQKNPTAFYLCASSLGVNTEAFFGQGTRLTVV.